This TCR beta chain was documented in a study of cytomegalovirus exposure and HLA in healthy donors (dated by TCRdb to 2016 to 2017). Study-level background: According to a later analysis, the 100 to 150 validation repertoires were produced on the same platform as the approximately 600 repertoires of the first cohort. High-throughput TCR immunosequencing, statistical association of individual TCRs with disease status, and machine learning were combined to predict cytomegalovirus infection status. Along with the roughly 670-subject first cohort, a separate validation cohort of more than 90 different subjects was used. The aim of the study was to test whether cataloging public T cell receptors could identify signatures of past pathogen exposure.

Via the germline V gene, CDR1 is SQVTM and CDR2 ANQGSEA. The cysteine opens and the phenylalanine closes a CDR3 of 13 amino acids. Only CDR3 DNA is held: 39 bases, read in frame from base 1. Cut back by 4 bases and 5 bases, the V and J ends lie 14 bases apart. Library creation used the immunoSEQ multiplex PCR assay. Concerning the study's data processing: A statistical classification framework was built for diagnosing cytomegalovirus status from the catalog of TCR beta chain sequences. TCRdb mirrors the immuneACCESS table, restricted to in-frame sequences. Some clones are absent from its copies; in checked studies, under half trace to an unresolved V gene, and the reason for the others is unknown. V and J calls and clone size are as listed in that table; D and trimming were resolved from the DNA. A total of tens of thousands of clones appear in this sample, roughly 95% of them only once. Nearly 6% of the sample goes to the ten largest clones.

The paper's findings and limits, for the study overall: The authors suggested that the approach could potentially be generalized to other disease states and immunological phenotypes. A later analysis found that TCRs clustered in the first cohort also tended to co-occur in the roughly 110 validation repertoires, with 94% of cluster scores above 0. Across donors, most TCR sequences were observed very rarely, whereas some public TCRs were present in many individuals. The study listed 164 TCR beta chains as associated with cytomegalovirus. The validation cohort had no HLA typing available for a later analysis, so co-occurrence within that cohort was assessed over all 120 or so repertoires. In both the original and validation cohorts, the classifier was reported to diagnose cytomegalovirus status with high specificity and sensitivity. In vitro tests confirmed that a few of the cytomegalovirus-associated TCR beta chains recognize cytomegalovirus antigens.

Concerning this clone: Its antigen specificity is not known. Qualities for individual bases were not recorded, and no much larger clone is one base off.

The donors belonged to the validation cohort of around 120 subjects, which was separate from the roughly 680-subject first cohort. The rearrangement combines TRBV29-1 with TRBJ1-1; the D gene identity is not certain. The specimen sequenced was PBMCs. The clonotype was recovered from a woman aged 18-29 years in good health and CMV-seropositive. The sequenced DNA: TGCAGCGTTGGGGGTCCTGGGAGGACTGAAGCTTTCTTT. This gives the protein CSVGGPGRTEAFF.